These 2 T cell receptor beta chains came from one sample sequenced in a study of cytomegalovirus exposure and HLA in healthy donors. PCR primers comprised 60 Vbeta and 13 Jbeta primers. Sequencing was performed with immunoSEQ multiplex PCR; in TCRdb, only in-frame clones are kept and a portion is missing. The sample carries around 50,000 clones, about two thirds recorded once. Sequenced material: PBMCs. These receptors were obtained from a woman between 45 and 65 years old in good health and CMV-seropositive.

The chain recombines TRBV2 with TRBJ2-3; TRBD1 matches at 8 bases. The CDR3 has 15 amino acids. Germline CDR1 and CDR2: SNHLY and FYNNEI. The trim removed 4 bases at V and 0 bases at J, leaving 3 bases unmatched. CDR3 coding DNA: TGTGCCAGCAGTGGACAGGGGACTAGCACAGATACGCAGTATTTT. Its protein is CASSGQGTSTDTQYF.

This clone has just a few counts. The chain is built from TRBV6-1 and TRBJ2-3; possibly TRBD2 for D (6 bases). There are 14 residues in the CDR3. Germline V lookup: CDR1 MNHNS, CDR2 SASEGT. The V and J ends lost 4 bases and 4 bases respectively, with 12 bases between them. The CDR3 loop is CASSVGSLPDTQYF. The CDR3 nucleotides are TGTGCCAGCAGTGTCGGGAGTCTCCCAGATACGCAGTATTTT.